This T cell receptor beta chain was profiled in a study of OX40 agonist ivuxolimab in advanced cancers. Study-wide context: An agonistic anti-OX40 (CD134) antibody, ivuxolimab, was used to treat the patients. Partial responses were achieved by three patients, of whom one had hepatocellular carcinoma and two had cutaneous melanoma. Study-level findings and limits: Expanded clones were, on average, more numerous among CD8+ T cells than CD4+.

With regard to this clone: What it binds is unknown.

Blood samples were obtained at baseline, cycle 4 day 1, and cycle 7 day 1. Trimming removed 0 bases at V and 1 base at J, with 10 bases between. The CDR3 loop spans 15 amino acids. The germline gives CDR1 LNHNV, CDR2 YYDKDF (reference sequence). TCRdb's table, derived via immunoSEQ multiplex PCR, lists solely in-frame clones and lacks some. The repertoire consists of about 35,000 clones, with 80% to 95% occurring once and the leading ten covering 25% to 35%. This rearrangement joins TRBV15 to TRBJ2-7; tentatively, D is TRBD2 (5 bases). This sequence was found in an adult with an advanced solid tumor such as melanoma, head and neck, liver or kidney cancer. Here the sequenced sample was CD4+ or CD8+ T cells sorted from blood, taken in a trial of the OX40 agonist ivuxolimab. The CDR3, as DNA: TGTGCCACCAGCAGAGATCGTCTAGCTTCCTACGAGCAGTACTTC. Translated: CATSRDRLASYEQYF.